Each of the 13 T cell receptor beta chains below was sequenced from the same sample in a study of control samples from healthy donors and cancer patients. The data were produced by immunoSEQ multiplex PCR, yet TCRdb's version contains in-frame clones alone and is incomplete. The table lists approximately 94,000 clones, approximately 91% of them singletons, with roughly 0.9% in the top ten. What was sequenced was blood. The receptors derive from a woman under 40 in good health.

The chain employs TRBV7-3 and TRBJ2-2; 9 positions match TRBD1. Germline trimming cut 2 bases from V and 4 bases from J; bases unmatched to any gene: 2. The CDR3 length is 15 residues. Germline CDR1 SGHTA, CDR2 FQGTGA. The CDR3 region has the DNA TGTGCCAGCAGCTTAGGGGACAGGGCCACCGGGGAGCTGTTTTTT. This gives the protein CASSLGDRATGELFF.

The chain uses TRBV25-1 and TRBJ2-7; tentative D call: TRBD2 (5 bases). V shed 5 bases and J shed 1 base, with 6 bases lying between them. The CDR3 covers 12 residues. Germline lookup yields CDR1 MGHDK and CDR2 SYGVNS. DNA for the CDR3: TGTGCCAGCAGTCGGGGATCCTACGAGCAGTACTTC. It specifies CASSRGSYEQYF.

This chain uses TRBV14 with TRBJ2-2; D is uncertain. Trimming stripped 8 bases from V and 4 bases from J, with 20 bases between. Germline assignment: CDR1 SGHDN and CDR2 FVKESK. The CDR3 totals 16 residues. The CDR3 is CASQNRAPRTTGELFF. DNA for the CDR3: TGTGCCAGCCAAAACCGGGCCCCACGCACCACCGGGGAGCTGTTTTTT.

This sequence joins TRBV11-2 and TRBJ2-4, with unresolved D. Trimming removed 5 bases at V and 8 bases at J, with 16 bases between. The V gene's germline CDR1 is SGHAT and CDR2 FQNNGV. This CDR3 is built from 14 residues. As DNA, the CDR3 is TGTGCCAGCAGCCCCGCCCCCCGTTGGGACATTCAGTACTTC. Translation: CASSPAPRWDIQYF.

The chain carries TRBV7-9 and TRBJ2-3; D possibly corresponds to TRBD2 (5 bases). Germline V lookup: CDR1 SEHNR, CDR2 FQNEAQ (reference sequence). The CDR3 has 15 residues. V gave up 5 bases and J gave up 3 bases, with 15 bases separating them. The CDR3 nucleotides read TGTGCCAGCAGCGTGAGGTCCACTAGGACAGATACGCAGTATTTT. Protein sequence: CASSVRSTRTDTQYF.

J is TRBJ1-3 and V is TRBV9; D not certain. V dropped 0 bases and J dropped 1 base, with 8 bases sitting between them. There are 15 residues in the CDR3. In germline, CDR1 is SGDLS, CDR2 YYNGEE. CDR3 region: CASSVDHRSGNTIYF. The CDR3 DNA follows: TGTGCCAGCAGCGTAGATCACAGATCTGGAAACACCATATATTTT.

This chain uses TRBV3-1 (or the pseudogene TRBV3-2) with TRBJ1-5; the D gene is possibly TRBD1 (5 bases). V was clipped by 0 bases and J by 7 bases, with 13 bases between them. Germline V lookup: CDR1 LGHDT, CDR2 YNNKEL (reference sequence). The CDR3 contains 15 residues. CDR3 protein: CASSQDGGPDQPQHF. CDR3 DNA: TGTGCCAGCAGCCAAGACGGGGGTCCGGACCAGCCCCAGCATTTT.

CDR3 protein: CASSRTEYGYTF. The CDR3 nucleotides are TGTGCCAGCAGTCGGACTGAGTATGGCTACACCTTC. V usage is TRBV2 and J usage is TRBJ1-2; D not certain. With 5 bases removed from V and 5 bases from J, the gap between germline ends came to 9 bases. Germline loops: CDR1 SNHLY, CDR2 FYNNEI. This CDR3 region has 12 residues.

This chain links TRBV18 with TRBJ2-1, with 8 bases fitting TRBD2. The CDR3 spans 14 residues. J lost 10 bases, V lost 5 bases, and 10 bases had no gene match. The germline gives CDR1 KGHSH, CDR2 LQKENI. This CDR3 reads CASSKGLEGNEQFF. The DNA of the CDR3 is TGTGCCAGCTCAAAGGGACTAGAAGGGAACGAGCAGTTCTTC.

The chain carries TRBV14 and TRBJ1-5; D uncertain. V gave up 1 base and J gave up 4 bases, with 5 bases separating them. CDR3 size: 13 residues. The germline gives CDR1 SGHDN, CDR2 FVKESK. The CDR3 sequence is CASSQATNQPQHF. In DNA form, the CDR3 reads TGTGCCAGCAGCCAAGCCACAAATCAGCCCCAGCATTTT.

This sequence joins TRBV4-1 and TRBJ1-2; D is perhaps TRBD1 (5 bases). The CDR3 spans 15 residues. The V end lost 0 bases, the J end lost 4 bases, and 12 bases lay between the germline ends. Germline CDR1 MGHRA, CDR2 YSYEKL. CDR3: CASSQDDRGGYGYTF. The CDR3 DNA is TGCGCCAGCAGCCAAGATGACCGGGGGGGCTATGGCTACACCTTC.

This clone was observed a handful of times. CDR3 sequence (DNA): TGCGCCAGCAGCGGGGGGACAGGGAGGGAAAAACTGTTTTTT. Translated: CASSGGTGREKLFF. This chain joins TRBV5-1 and TRBJ1-4; 9 bases line up with TRBD1. This CDR3 has 14 residues. The germline CDR1 and CDR2 sequences are SGHRS and YFSETQ. J gave up 8 bases and V 4 bases, and 6 bases lay outside the gene matches.

Points on this clone: Other DNA sequences in this specimen translate into the identical CDR3. The CDR3, as DNA: TGCGCCAGCAGCCAAGTCTTCCCACAGGGGGCTAATCAGCCCCAGCATTTT. Translated: CASSQVFPQGANQPQHF. The V call is TRBV4-1, the J call TRBJ1-5; 9 bases are shared with TRBD1. Trimming removed 1 base from V and 4 bases from J; junction bases left unmatched: 8. The CDR3 contains 17 residues. Germline assignment: CDR1 MGHRA and CDR2 YSYEKL.